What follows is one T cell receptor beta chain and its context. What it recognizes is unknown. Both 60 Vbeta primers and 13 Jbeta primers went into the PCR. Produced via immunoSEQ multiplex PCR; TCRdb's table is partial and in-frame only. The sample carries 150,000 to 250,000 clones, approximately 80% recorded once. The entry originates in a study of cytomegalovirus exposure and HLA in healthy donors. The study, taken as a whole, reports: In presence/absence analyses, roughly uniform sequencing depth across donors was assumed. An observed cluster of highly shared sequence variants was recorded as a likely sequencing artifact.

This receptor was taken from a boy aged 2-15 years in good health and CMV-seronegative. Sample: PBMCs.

CDR3 loop: CAIRAGGDEQFF. CDR3 in DNA: TGTGCCATCAGGGCCGGGGGGGATGAGCAGTTCTTC. The chain recombines TRBV10-3 with TRBJ2-1; the match to TRBD2 covers 8 bases. The trim removed 6 bases at V and 8 bases at J, leaving 3 bases unmatched. There are 12 residues in the CDR3. Germline loops: CDR1 ENHRY, CDR2 SYGVKD.